This T cell receptor (beta chain) is from a study of type 1 regulatory T cells. This clonotype was counted only a few times. The CDR3 is made up of 13 amino acids. V was pared by 7 bases and J by 2 bases, with 11 bases between. Germline V gene data show CDR1 as MNHEY and CDR2 as SMNVEV (reference sequence). MiXCR, applied by TCRdb to the reads, yields one record per CDR3 protein. The sample carries 75,000 to 100,000 distinct CDR3 sequences, around 30% recorded once. The chain is built from TRBV27 and TRBJ1-1, with D unresolved. This receptor was identified in a human donor in good health. Sequences were obtained from CD4+ T cells, either the whole sample or a sorted fraction (not recorded which). CDR3 sequence (DNA): TGTGCCAGCACCTCAAGGATCAACACTGAAGCTTTCTTT. As protein: CASTSRINTEAFF.